The rows below give T cell receptor beta chains drawn from one sample of a study of blood T cell repertoires in COVID-19. Profiled with immunoSEQ multiplex PCR; TCRdb holds only in-frame clones, not every one. The sample consists of roughly 240,000 clones, around 86% of them appearing once. Sequencing used peripheral blood. These TCRs come from a woman of 80 years or more with COVID-19, enrolled during active disease. Both conserved end residues are part of each CDR3. A D gene is named only where the DNA matches it firmly. Clone sizes are given selectively: once, few, many, or a class where the clone is expanded.

CDR3 DNA: TGTGCCAGCAGTCCCGGACAGACTGAAGCTTTCTTT
CDR3 protein: CASSPGQTEAFF
V gene: TRBV7-9
D gene: .
J gene: TRBJ1-1
clone size: .

CDR3 DNA: TGTGCCAGCTCACCACCGTCGGGAACATATGAGCAGTTCTTC
CDR3 protein: CASSPPSGTYEQFF
V gene: TRBV18
D gene: .
J gene: TRBJ2-1
clone size: .

CDR3 DNA: TGTGCCAGCAGCCGCCCGGGTACCTACAATGAGCAGTTCTTC
CDR3 protein: CASSRPGTYNEQFF
V gene: TRBV2
D gene: .
J gene: TRBJ2-1
clone size: .

CDR3 DNA: TGTCACAGGGGGCCCGGGGCCAACGTCCTGACTTTC
CDR3 protein: CHRGPGANVLTF
V gene: TRBV6-5
D gene: TRBD1
J gene: TRBJ2-6
clone size: .

CDR3 DNA: TGTGCCAGCTCACCTGTGACAGGGAGGAGTGAGCAGTTCTTC
CDR3 protein: CASSPVTGRSEQFF
V gene: TRBV18
D gene: .
J gene: TRBJ2-1
clone size: .

CDR3 DNA: TGTGCCAGCAGTTACGGCAGAAACACTGAAGCTTTCTTT
CDR3 protein: CASSYGRNTEAFF
V gene: TRBV6-2/TRBV6-3
D gene: .
J gene: TRBJ1-1
clone size: once

CDR3 DNA: TGTGCCAGCAGCCAAGATAGCGGGGGTGTCGAGACCCAGTACTTC
CDR3 protein: CASSQDSGGVETQYF
V gene: TRBV14
D gene: TRBD2
J gene: TRBJ2-5
clone size: .

CDR3 DNA: TGTGCCACCAGCATCCCTGACAGAAACACCGGGGAGCTGTTTTTT
CDR3 protein: CATSIPDRNTGELFF
V gene: TRBV15
D gene: .
J gene: TRBJ2-2
clone size: .

CDR3 DNA: TGCGCCAGCAGCTTACAGGGGGGGGACGAGCAGTACTTC
CDR3 protein: CASSLQGGDEQYF
V gene: TRBV5-1
D gene: .
J gene: TRBJ2-7
clone size: .

CDR3 DNA: TGTGCCAGCAGCTTAGCGACAGGGATGCACACTGAAGCTTTCTTT
CDR3 protein: CASSLATGMHTEAFF
V gene: TRBV7-2
D gene: TRBD1
J gene: TRBJ1-1
clone size: .

CDR3 DNA: TGTGCCAGCAGTCTTCGGGGCAGGGGGAACACCGGGGAGCTGTTTTTT
CDR3 protein: CASSLRGRGNTGELFF
V gene: TRBV28
D gene: .
J gene: TRBJ2-2
clone size: .

CDR3 DNA: TGTGCCAGCAGCCAAGGGACAGCTTATAATTCACCCCTCCACTTT
CDR3 protein: CASSQGTAYNSPLHF
V gene: TRBV4-2
D gene: .
J gene: TRBJ1-6
clone size: .

CDR3 DNA: TGCACCAGCAGCCAATGCCGAGAGGGGGGGAGTGGTAAGAACACTGAAGCTTTCTTT
CDR3 protein: CTSSQCREGGSGKNTEAFF
V gene: TRBV1
D gene: .
J gene: TRBJ1-1
clone size: .

CDR3 DNA: TGTGCCAGCAGTCCGTCCCAGTACCTCTCCTACGAGCAGTACTTC
CDR3 protein: CASSPSQYLSYEQYF
V gene: TRBV6-2/TRBV6-3
D gene: .
J gene: TRBJ2-7
clone size: .

CDR3 DNA: TGTGCCAGCAGCCCTATCCTAAACACCGGGGAGCTGTTTTTT
CDR3 protein: CASSPILNTGELFF
V gene: TRBV7-2
D gene: .
J gene: TRBJ2-2
clone size: once

CDR3 DNA: TGTGCCAGCAGTTCTGACAGGGAAGTGCAGTTCTTC
CDR3 protein: CASSSDREVQFF
V gene: TRBV28
D gene: TRBD1
J gene: TRBJ2-1
clone size: .

CDR3 DNA: TGTGCCAGCAGCCAGGGCGGGGGGAAGCAGTATTTT
CDR3 protein: CASSQGGGKQYF
V gene: TRBV7-2
D gene: TRBD2
J gene: TRBJ2-3
clone size: .

CDR3 DNA: TGTGCCAGCAGTGATACTGAAAATCAGCCCCAGCATTTT
CDR3 protein: CASSDTENQPQHF
V gene: TRBV2
D gene: .
J gene: TRBJ1-5
clone size: .

CDR3 DNA: TGTGCCAGCAGCCGCCGGTGGGAGGGGTCCAATGAGCAGTTCTTC
CDR3 protein: CASSRRWEGSNEQFF
V gene: TRBV6-5
D gene: TRBD2
J gene: TRBJ2-1
clone size: .

CDR3 DNA: TGCGCCAGCAGCCCGACAGGGAACACTGAAGCTTTCTTT
CDR3 protein: CASSPTGNTEAFF
V gene: TRBV10-2
D gene: .
J gene: TRBJ1-1
clone size: few

CDR3 DNA: TGTGCTAGCAGCCCAGGGACGGGGGGGGCCTCAGATACGCAGTATTTT
CDR3 protein: CASSPGTGGASDTQYF
V gene: TRBV7-7
D gene: TRBD2
J gene: TRBJ2-3
clone size: few

CDR3 DNA: TGTGCCAGCAGCGCCGCAGGCACAGATACGCAGTATTTT
CDR3 protein: CASSAAGTDTQYF
V gene: TRBV13
D gene: .
J gene: TRBJ2-3
clone size: .

CDR3 DNA: TGTGCTAGTGGTTTGGTTCTCCTCTGGGGGCTAGGGGGTCGGGGTCAGCCCCAGCATTTT
CDR3 protein: CASGLVLLWGLGGRGQPQHF
V gene: TRBV12-5
D gene: .
J gene: TRBJ1-5
clone size: once

CDR3 DNA: TGTGCCAGCAGTTTATGGGGGACAGGCCCCTCTAACTATGGCTACACCTTC
CDR3 protein: CASSLWGTGPSNYGYTF
V gene: TRBV27
D gene: TRBD1
J gene: TRBJ1-2
clone size: .

CDR3 DNA: TGTGCCAGCAGTTACATCACAGGGGAAAATTCACCCCTCCACTTT
CDR3 protein: CASSYITGENSPLHF
V gene: TRBV6-6
D gene: TRBD1
J gene: TRBJ1-6
clone size: .

CDR3 DNA: TGTGCCTGGAACGCCCGACAGGGTAGCGGCTACACCTTC
CDR3 protein: CAWNARQGSGYTF
V gene: TRBV30
D gene: TRBD1
J gene: TRBJ1-2
clone size: .

CDR3 DNA: TGTGCCAGCAGCGAGGAGAGTACTTGGCAGTTCTTC
CDR3 protein: CASSEESTWQFF
V gene: TRBV7-9
D gene: .
J gene: TRBJ2-1
clone size: .